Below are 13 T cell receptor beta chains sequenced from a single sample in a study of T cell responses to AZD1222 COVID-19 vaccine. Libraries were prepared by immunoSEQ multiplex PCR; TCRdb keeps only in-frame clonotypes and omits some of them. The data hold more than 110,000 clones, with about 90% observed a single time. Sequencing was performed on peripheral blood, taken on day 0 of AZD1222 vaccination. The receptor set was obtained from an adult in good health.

The DNA of the CDR3 is TGTGCCAGCAGCCATCCTGGGAGTGGCTACACCTTC. Protein product: CASSHPGSGYTF. The rearrangement uses TRBV14 and TRBJ1-2; D ambiguous. CDR3 length: 12 residues. Germline V gene data show CDR1 as SGHDN and CDR2 as FVKESK. V lost 3 bases to trimming and J lost 7 bases, with 9 bases between them. The variable domain in full, with the rest retrieved from reference TRBV14 and TRBJ1-2, is EAGVTQFPSHSVIEKGQTVTLRCDPISGHDNLYWYRRVMGKEIKFLLHFVKESKQDESGMPNNRFLAERTGGTYSTLKVQPAELEDSGVYFCASSHPGSGYTFGSGTRLTVV.

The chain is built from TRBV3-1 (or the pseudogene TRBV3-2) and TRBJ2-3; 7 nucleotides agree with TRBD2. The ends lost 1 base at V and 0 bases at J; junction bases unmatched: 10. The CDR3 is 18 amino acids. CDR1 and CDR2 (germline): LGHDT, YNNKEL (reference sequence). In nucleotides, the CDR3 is TGTGCCAGCAGCCAAGTAAGCTGGGACTACCCTAGCACAGATACGCAGTATTTT. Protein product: CASSQVSWDYPSTDTQYF.

In DNA form, the CDR3 reads TGCGCCAGCGGAGAGTTTTCCTCTGGAAACACCATATATTTT. This sequence encodes CASGEFSSGNTIYF. This rearrangement joins TRBV5-1 to TRBJ1-3, with unresolved D. Trimming pared 7 bases from V and 0 bases from J, leaving 11 bases between. Per the germline V gene, CDR1 is SGHRS and CDR2 is YFSETQ. CDR3 size: 14 residues.

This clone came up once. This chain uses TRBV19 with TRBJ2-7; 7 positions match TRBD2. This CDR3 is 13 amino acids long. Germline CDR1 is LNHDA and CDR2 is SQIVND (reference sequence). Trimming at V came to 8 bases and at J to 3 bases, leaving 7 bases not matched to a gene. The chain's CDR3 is CASGRGVVYEQYF. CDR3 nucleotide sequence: TGTGCCAGTGGCCGGGGGGTCGTCTACGAGCAGTACTTC.

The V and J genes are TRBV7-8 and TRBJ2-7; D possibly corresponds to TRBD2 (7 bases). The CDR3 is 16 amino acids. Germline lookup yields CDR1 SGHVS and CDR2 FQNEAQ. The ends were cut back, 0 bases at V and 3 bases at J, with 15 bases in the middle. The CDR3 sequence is CASSLAGGGAGYEQYF. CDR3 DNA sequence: TGTGCCAGCAGCTTAGCAGGGGGAGGGGCGGGCTACGAGCAGTACTTC.

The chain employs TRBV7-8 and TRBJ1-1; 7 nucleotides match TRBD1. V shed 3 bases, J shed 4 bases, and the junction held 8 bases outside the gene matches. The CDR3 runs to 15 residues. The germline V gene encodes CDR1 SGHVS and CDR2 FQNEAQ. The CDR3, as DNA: TGTGCCAGCAGCTTGACAGGGAGGGGAAGCACTGAAGCTTTCTTT. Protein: CASSLTGRGSTEAFF. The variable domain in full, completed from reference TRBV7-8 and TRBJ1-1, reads GAGVSQSPRYKVAKRGQDVALRCDPISGHVSLFWYQQALGQGPEFLTYFQNEAQLDKSGLPSDRFFAERPEGSVSTLKIQRTQQEDSAVYLCASSLTGRGSTEAFFGQGTRLTVV.

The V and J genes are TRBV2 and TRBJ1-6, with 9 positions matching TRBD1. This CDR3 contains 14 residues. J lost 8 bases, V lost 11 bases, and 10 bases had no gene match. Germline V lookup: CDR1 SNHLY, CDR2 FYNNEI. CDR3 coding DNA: TGTGCCGCCGCACTCGACAGGGGGGATTCACCCCTCCACTTT. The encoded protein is CAAALDRGDSPLHF.

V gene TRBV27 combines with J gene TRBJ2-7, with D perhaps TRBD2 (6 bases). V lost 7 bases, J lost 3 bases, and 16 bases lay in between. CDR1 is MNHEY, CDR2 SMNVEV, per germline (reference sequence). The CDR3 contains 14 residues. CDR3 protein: CASKSRESSYEQYF. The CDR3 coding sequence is TGTGCCAGCAAGTCCCGGGAGAGTAGCTACGAGCAGTACTTC.

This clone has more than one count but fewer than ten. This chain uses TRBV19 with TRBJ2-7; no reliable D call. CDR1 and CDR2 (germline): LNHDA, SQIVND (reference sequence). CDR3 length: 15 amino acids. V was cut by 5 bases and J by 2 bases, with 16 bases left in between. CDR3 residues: CASSQYLSSTYEQYF. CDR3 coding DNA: TGTGCCAGTAGTCAATATCTCTCCTCAACCTACGAGCAGTACTTC.

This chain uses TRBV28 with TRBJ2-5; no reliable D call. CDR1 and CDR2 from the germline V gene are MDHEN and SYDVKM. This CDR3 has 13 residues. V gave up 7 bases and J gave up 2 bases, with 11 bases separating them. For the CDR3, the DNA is TGTGCCAGCATGAACCAGCGACAAGAGACCCAGTACTTC. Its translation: CASMNQRQETQYF.

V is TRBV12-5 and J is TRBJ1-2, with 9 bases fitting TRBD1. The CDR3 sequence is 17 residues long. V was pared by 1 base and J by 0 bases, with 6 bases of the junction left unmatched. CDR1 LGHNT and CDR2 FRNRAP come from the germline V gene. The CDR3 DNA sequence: TGTGCTAGTGGTTTGGGGGACAGGGAGGTCGCTAACTATGGCTACACCTTC. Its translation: CASGLGDREVANYGYTF. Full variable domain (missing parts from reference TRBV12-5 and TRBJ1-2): DARVTQTPRHKVTEMGQEVTMRCQPILGHNTVFWYRQTMMQGLELLAYFRNRAPLDDSGMPKDRFSAEMPDATLATLKIQPSEPRDSAVYFCASGLGDREVANYGYTFGSGTRLTVV.

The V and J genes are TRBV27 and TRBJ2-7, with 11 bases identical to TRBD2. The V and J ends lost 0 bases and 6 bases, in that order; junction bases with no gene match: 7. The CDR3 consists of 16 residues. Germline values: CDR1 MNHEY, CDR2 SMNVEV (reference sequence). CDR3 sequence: CASSLSLAGGVSEQYF. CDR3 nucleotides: TGTGCCAGCAGTTTATCCTTAGCGGGAGGGGTCAGCGAGCAGTACTTC.

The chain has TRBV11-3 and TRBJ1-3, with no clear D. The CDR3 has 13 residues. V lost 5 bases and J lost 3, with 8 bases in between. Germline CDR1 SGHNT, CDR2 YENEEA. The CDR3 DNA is TGTGCCAGCAGCCCACTTGGTGGAAACACCATATATTTT. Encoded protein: CASSPLGGNTIYF.